This T cell receptor beta chain was captured by sequencing in a study of regulatory T cells in long-lasting Graves disease (dated by TCRdb to the early 2020s). Background on the whole study: In the newly diagnosed Graves' disease group, patients had been taking antithyroid drugs for less than 3 months. This study used TCR sequencing and RNA sequencing of peripheral blood to compare persistent Graves' disease patients against newly diagnosed Graves' disease patients. The study was registered as a clinical trial and conducted in China. A total of around 35 samples underwent TCR sequencing, from 13 patients with persistent Graves' disease and 20 or so patients with newly diagnosed Graves' disease.

In its sample, this clonotype was seen many times. The specificity of this receptor is unknown. Base qualities were left out, and no much larger clone turns up one base away. The CDR3, cysteine through phenylalanine, is 13 amino acids long. Of the read, only the CDR3 DNA is kept; its 39 bases are in frame from base 1. The V and J ends are trimmed by 6 bases and 0 bases, leaving 7 bases between them. For CDR1 and CDR2, the germline V gene lists KGHDR and SFDVKD. Library construction relied on multiplex PCR. The instrument given in TCRdb is Illumina HiSeq 4000. To build TCR beta libraries, CDR3 regions were amplified by Arm-PCR using iRepertoire HTBI primers. Before sequencing, the PCR products underwent gel purification. The authors' analysis ran thus. A total of around 59 TRBV and under 15 TRBJ segments were identified across samples and were used for gene usage analysis of CDR3 amino acid clonotypes. Filtered high-quality paired reads were merged into contigs using COPE and FqMerger. Contigs were aligned with BLAST to IMGT TRBV, TRBD and TRBJ reference genes, and CDR3 was defined per IMGT. Highly expanded clones were defined as clonotypes with a frequency above 0.1%. Shannon entropy served as the measure of repertoire diversity, while the Gini coefficient captured V-J evenness. Clonotypes shared by more than one individual were considered public. TCRdb's own reprocessing of the public reads used fastp at Q25 and MiXCR and kept productive beta chains. Every CDR3 protein is listed once, alongside the most common genes and DNA of its rows. These V and J calls derive from TCRdb rather than the authors' analysis. The sample table lists about 470,000 distinct CDR3 sequences, approximately 15% of them with a count of one. The ten biggest clones cover over 15% of the sample.

The time point label, as the study defines it: newly diagnosed GD, antithyroid drugs for less than 3 months. For both TCR sequencing and RNA sequencing, RNA was extracted from PBMCs in TRIzol. Graves' disease was diagnosed according to American Thyroid Association guidelines. The patients came from an endocrinology department in Xi'an, China. Each patient gave approximately 8.8 milliliters of peripheral blood, collected in an EDTA anticoagulant tube. Ficoll Paque Plus density gradient separation was used to isolate PBMCs, and no additional T cell sorting was done. RNA quality was checked with an Agilent 2100 Bioanalyzer and agarose gel, and concentration with a NanoDrop 2000. Beyond this particular receptor, the publication reports: TRBV28, TRBJ1-2 and TRBJ2-5 were preferentially used in persistent disease, while TRBV20-1 and TRBJ2-1 were favored in newly diagnosed disease. Because the primary lesion, thyroid tissue, could not be accessed, the study looked at peripheral blood alone. Patients with persistent disease shared more public clonotypes (over 2,500) than newly diagnosed patients did (roughly 970). Sequencing and analysis were limited to the TCR beta chain. Persistent Graves' disease patients showed lower TCR Shannon entropy and fewer highly expanded clones than newly diagnosed patients, suggesting clonal expansion. The authors noted that the small sample size was a limitation that may lower accuracy.

Another study also made use of these data, one on T cells in Graves' hyperthyroidism and ophthalmopathy. Reported in the second study: A patient counted as having stable Graves' hyperthyroidism if no progression to ophthalmopathy occurred over 18 months of follow-up. The hyperthyroidism patients were between 18 and 65 years old and newly diagnosed, with a disease duration of less than 2 months. Exclusion was applied to patients with uncontrolled infections, other autoimmune diseases, pregnancy or lactation. Clinical symptoms, serum thyroxine and TRAb, thyroid ultrasound, and orbital computed tomography formed the basis for the diagnoses. For the first round of RT-PCR on the TCR CDR3, the HTBI primer set was used together with the Qiagen OneStep RT-PCR kit. Blood samples also contained most of the expanded thyroid clonotypes (frequency above 0.001), which suggests that blood repertoires may reflect thyroid immune responses. A 13 V-J signature model separated ophthalmopathy from stable hyperthyroidism, with around 88% sensitivity and 81% to 82% specificity in cross-validation and 80%/75% in testing. In validation, the model predicted progression to ophthalmopathy a median of about 6.8 months before onset, with approximately 68% sensitivity and about 72% specificity. To identify TCR V-J signatures that set the groups apart, the researchers used a discovery cohort of about a hundred patients, made up of around 42 with Graves' ophthalmopathy and 57 with stable Graves' hyperthyroidism. An independent validation cohort of around 20 hyperthyroidism patients and about 16 patients who later progressed to ophthalmopathy tested prospective prediction of ophthalmopathy. For training and testing, the 100 or so patients in the discovery cohort were randomly divided in a 7:3 ratio. The study also compared thyroid tissue and blood T-cell repertoires from more than five Graves' hyperthyroidism patients. After sampling, hyperthyroidism patients received methimazole starting at 30 mg daily, and ophthalmopathy patients received high-dose intravenous methylprednisolone. The libraries were constructed in a second round of multiplex PCR and then size-selected and purified. The libraries were sequenced on an Illumina HiSeq2000 using paired-end 100 bp reads. Raw data were processed with SOAPnuke, discarding reads with adapters, uncalled bases, mean Phred below 15, or no exact constant-primer or identifier match. COPE v1.2.5 was used to merge high-quality paired reads, and clonotypes were defined as unique nucleotide sequences. Clonotypes were aligned to IMGT TRBV, TRBD and TRBJ reference segments using MiTCR v1.1. The analysis included only V-J combinations with a frequency above 0.0001, which together covered about 99% of the repertoires. The TCS score was defined as F50 (clonal expansion) divided by E x V (chaos), with BLOSUM62-based TCRdist calculated between CDR3 peptides within each V-J. Welch's t-statistics and random forest reduced fewer than 600 V-J features to fewer than 15, which were used in a naive Bayes classifier (R e1071). Sample size was not statistically predetermined, and blinding of investigators to group allocation was not performed. According to the paper, TCR Vbeta CDR3 sequencing was carried out on more than 120 peripheral blood samples, which came from under 50 ophthalmopathy, fewer than 80 hyperthyroidism and around 17 progressor patients.

This TCR came from a woman aged 25 to 39 with Graves disease. Donor details come from another sample of the same person, matched by shared clones. The input for sequencing was peripheral blood mononuclear cells (PBMCs), taken at new diagnosis, from a patient treated with antithyroid drugs. In this chain, TRBV24-1 is recombined with TRBJ1-1; the D gene is perhaps TRBD1, on 5 matching bases. Read as DNA, the sequence is TGTGCCACCAGTTCGACAGTGAACACTGAAGCTTTCTTT. Its amino acids are CATSSTVNTEAFF.